The source of this T cell receptor (beta chain) is a study of cytomegalovirus exposure and HLA in healthy donors (dated by TCRdb to 2015 to 2018). For the study in its entirety: An earlier analysis of 587 of the donors reported approximately 260 Gb of sequence data and 117 million unique TCR beta sequences obtained from about 170 million T cells. Roughly 300 gigabases of sequencing data and some 85 million unique TCR sequences were included in an early release covering about 700 HLA-typed donors. Among the approximately 400 genotyped donors, about 85% belonged to the genetic ancestry cluster associated with self-reported Caucasian donors. The aim of the study was to test whether cataloging public T cell receptors could identify signatures of past pathogen exposure. The study used immunosequencing to profile the T cell repertoires of some 600 subjects and linked those repertoires to cytomegalovirus serostatus. Besides the first cohort of around 670 subjects, a separate validation cohort made up of 120 different subjects was used. To predict cytomegalovirus infection status, the study brought together high-throughput TCR immunosequencing, statistical association of individual TCRs with disease status, and machine learning. In a later analysis, previously published TCR beta repertoires from 666 donors were re-analyzed and high-resolution HLA genotyping was added so that TCR occurrence patterns could be studied. Rather than drawing on any new phenotypic data, the later analysis identified candidate immune exposures from TCR beta sequences and the way those sequences occurred across donors. An earlier analysis of 450 to 750 of the donors used high-throughput TCR beta sequencing to judge whether each TCR beta V gene segment behaved as functional or pseudogenic. Donor age, sex, ethnicity and CMV serostatus were collected together with the repertoire data. In a later genetic analysis, genome-wide SNP genotypes for about three fifths of the roughly 670 donors were used, and that subset was treated as a discovery cohort. All discovery cohort repertoires had been generated using a single sequencing platform. Both class I and class II loci were covered by HLA typing, at four-digit resolution. Typing coverage differed by locus: A, B, C, DRB1 and DQB1 were typed in about 620-640 donors, DQA1 in 500 to 550, DPA1 in around 610, and DPB1 in approximately 450. About 5 DR-DQ haplotypes were handled as single units for association and clustering, since linkage in the cohort was strong. Across under 500 genotyped donors of the cohort, an average of about 240,000 unique TCR beta nucleotide sequences per donor were sequenced, and 15% to 20% of those sequences were non-productive.

Study-wide conclusions, independent of this receptor: The 87-base-pair reads could not distinguish some IMGT-functional V segments, including TRBV6-2 and TRBV6-3, so those segments were excluded. Most TCR sequences were observed very rarely across donors, whereas some public TCRs were present in many individuals. In a later analysis, several top co-occurrence clusters were reported to appear linked to parvovirus B19, influenza, CMV and Epstein-Barr virus. In an earlier analysis of 450 to 750 of the donors, most TCR beta V segments appeared in productive rearrangements about 87% or about 30% of the time, broadly matching IMGT annotations. A later genetic analysis reported fewer N-insertions in productive TCRs among donors in an Asian-associated ancestry cluster than the roughly 720-donor mean. Because some donors lacked HLA typing at each locus, the association tests relied only on the typed subset. According to a later analysis, TCR association rates differed among HLA loci, with DRB1 alleles showing the most associated TCRs and HLA-C alleles showing the fewest. In a later genetic analysis, a missense DCLRE1C variant was associated with V-gene and J-gene trimming of TCR beta chains, and the association was replicated in an independent cohort. Only TCR beta chains were sequenced in this cohort, and the absence of alpha or paired-chain data limited detectable features. Compared with equally common non-associated chains, HLA-associated TCR beta chains in a later analysis were more clonally expanded and had lower generation probabilities. It was suggested by the authors that the approach could potentially be generalized to other disease states and immunological phenotypes. Presence/absence analyses assumed roughly uniform sequencing depth across donors, an assumption that may not hold. A further reported finding was that TCR beta sequences accurately predicted the HLA-A and HLA-B alleles for most subjects in the first cohort. The study gave a list of over 150 TCR beta chains associated with cytomegalovirus. Cytomegalovirus status was reported to be diagnosed by the classifier with high specificity and sensitivity in both the original and validation cohorts. Strong co-occurrence of HLA alleles, especially DR and DQ, made assigning TCR associations to individual alleles difficult. Because counts were too low, about 15 rarely observed V segments, including chromosome 9 orphons, were left out of the earlier analysis of roughly 600 of the donors. Correlated functional status among segregating V segments might be attributable to linkage disequilibrium, but an unknown experimental factor could not be ruled out. A cluster of highly shared sequence variants was judged likely to be a technical artifact of the sequencing pipeline. For the cohort, immune exposure information was limited to CMV serostatus. A few of the identified cytomegalovirus-associated TCR beta chains were confirmed in vitro to be specific for cytomegalovirus antigens. A later analysis found that most CMV-associated TCR beta chains appeared HLA-restricted, with HLA associations seemingly driven largely by CMV exposure. A later analysis associated about 17,000 TCR beta sequences with specific HLA alleles at a false discovery rate of 0.05.

From the cysteine through the phenylalanine, the CDR3 covers 15 amino acids. Left in the record is the CDR3 DNA by itself, 45 bases read in frame from the first base. Compared with germline, V lacks 6 bases and J lacks 8 bases; bases without a gene match: 11. The germline V gene gives CDR1 as MNHEY and CDR2 as SVGAGI. Receptors were amplified or captured by the immunoSEQ multiplex PCR assay. The multiplex PCR relied on a mix of 60 forward primers for TCR Vbeta segments and 13 reverse primers for TCR Jbeta segments. The CDR3 region of rearranged TCR beta genes was amplified from genomic DNA with a multiplex PCR assay. On the Illumina HiSeq System, the amplified TCR beta libraries were sequenced as 87-base-pair reads. The study's own analysis went as follows. Across the 640 or so repertoires, a later analysis counted 75 million to 90 million unique TCR beta chains, roughly 11 million of which were shared by at least two donors. Raw reads were error-corrected and collapsed into unique sequences by a nearest-neighbor algorithm in which closely related sequences were merged to remove PCR and sequencing errors. CDR3 sequences were aligned to IMGT reference sequences to assign V, D and J gene segments. Each retained sequence needed at least a six-nucleotide match to both a V gene segment and a J gene segment. Rearrangements were called productive when the CDR3 lacked stop codons and stayed in frame with V and J; all others were non-productive. CDR3 was defined by IMGT convention, running from the second conserved V-encoded cysteine to the conserved J-encoded phenylalanine. The earlier analysis of about 590 of the donors excluded sequences that lacked an unambiguous match to a single V gene segment. An earlier analysis of fewer than 750 of the donors called V segments functional above 56.7% productive rearrangements and segregating when the between-donor standard deviation exceeded 5%. A statistical classification framework was developed to diagnose cytomegalovirus status using the catalog of TCR beta chain sequences. In a later analysis, TCR nucleotide sequences were compared against IMGT/GENE-DB human TR gene sequences so that V and J genes could be assigned. The TCRdist pipeline was used in a later analysis to assign CDR3 sequences and most-parsimonious VDJ recombination scenarios. In a later analysis, every TCR beta chain was defined by the combination of its CDR3 amino acid sequence and its V-gene family, and reads without a unique V-gene family were dropped. To address suspected cross-contamination and a sequencing artifact, a later analysis removed 550 to 750 highly shared, low-generation-probability nucleotide sequences. A later analysis calculated a clonal expansion index for each public chain from normalized within-repertoire ranks of inferred template counts. Generation probabilities in a later analysis came from a VDJ recombination model fitted to out-of-frame rearrangements, and those results were checked against IGoR. In a later analysis, hypergeometric tests were used to score TCR-TCR, TCR-HLA and TCR-CMV co-occurrence, with a repertoire-size bias correction applied to TCR pairs. To estimate false discovery rates, a later analysis permuted the HLA or CMV assignments 20 times. In a later analysis, co-occurring TCRs were grouped using DBSCAN, with TCRdist sequence similarity added in when clustering inside HLA-allele-positive subsets. Co-occurrence clustering excluded repertoires with fewer than 30,000 or more than 120,000 public chains, plus five with anomalous nucleotide sharing. This immuneACCESS table, as held by TCRdb, lists in-frame sequences with V and J called but not all clones. Of the missing ones, under half trace to an unresolved V gene in checked studies; the others have no known cause. V and J calls plus clone size are reproduced from that table; the DNA served to infer D and trimming. The sample table records roughly 190,000 clones; approximately 70% of these occur just once. Approximately 2% of the sample is taken by the ten largest.

Details on this clone: Its binding antigen is unknown. No much larger clone exists at a distance of one base, and base qualities are not known.

The cohort was made up of around 720 healthy bone marrow donors. At the time of sampling, all cohort members were nominally healthy, though unrecorded immune exposures were likely present. The donor was CMV seronegative and belonged to the group of over 350 seronegative cohort members. A peripheral blood sample was collected from each donor, and TCR beta sequencing was performed on peripheral blood mononuclear cells. Genomic DNA was extracted from the blood cell samples with the Qiagen DNeasy Blood Extraction Kit. Sequenced material: PBMCs. The sequence derives from a woman aged 25-40 years in good health and CMV-seronegative. Recombination linked TRBV6-5 to TRBJ2-1; TRBD2 fits 9 bases in the junction. The DNA sequence reads TGTGCCAGCAGGGCGGGGGGGACTAGACTTCATGAGCAGTTCTTC. Its translation is CASRAGGTRLHEQFF.